A single sample is the source of the 21 T cell receptor beta chains below, sequenced in a study of cytotoxic CD8 clonotypes in ibrutinib-treated CLL. Only in-frame clones appear in the TCRdb table, and some are missing; sequencing was by immunoSEQ multiplex PCR. Of tens of thousands of clones in the sample, approximately 69% were seen once. The specimen comprised PBMCs, sampled before ibrutinib treatment. These receptors were taken from a human donor with chronic lymphocytic leukemia.

This clone was seen a handful of times. The chain uses TRBV21-1 and TRBJ2-7. TRBV21-1 has pseudogene status. The CDR3 consists of 16 residues. This CDR3 reads CASIQTGQRGSYEQYF. CDR3 bases: TGTGCCAGCATCCAGACGGGGCAACGGGGCTCCTACGAGCAGTACTTC.

This clone was observed a handful of times. The chain is built from TRBV7-3 and TRBJ2-1; TRBD2 matches at 9 bases. Germline assignment: CDR1 SGHTA and CDR2 FQGTGA. The CDR3 runs to 15 residues. Trimming cost V 1 base and J 8 bases; bases outside gene matches: 6. The CDR3 DNA reads TGTGCCAGCAGCTTAATTAGCGGGAGAGAGGATGAGCAGTTCTTC. Protein product: CASSLISGREDEQFF. The complete variable domain, with remaining parts taken from reference TRBV7-3 and TRBJ2-1, reads GAGVSQTPSNKVTEKGKYVELRCDPISGHTALYWYRQSLGQGPEFLIYFQGTGAADDSGLPNDRFFAVRPEGSVSTLKIQRTERGDSAVYLCASSLISGREDEQFFGPGTRLTVL.

The chain joins TRBV6-4 to TRBJ1-2; 8 bases agree with TRBD1. The CDR3 has 15 residues. From germline, CDR1 is MRHNA and CDR2 SNTAGT. The junction had 12 bases not matched to a gene; V was cut back by 6 bases and J by 6 bases. CDR3 bases: TGTGCCAGCAGCGTACAGGGGGGGTCGGCTAATGGCTACACCTTC. It translates to CASSVQGGSANGYTF.

This clone is classed as hyperexpanded. V gene TRBV13 combines with J gene TRBJ1-6; D ambiguous. Trimming took 0 bases from V and 8 from J, leaving 11 bases between them. Germline assignment: CDR1 PRHDT and CDR2 FYEKMQ (reference sequence). The CDR3 sequence is 15 residues long. CDR3 loop: CASSLGVRAYSPLHF. The CDR3, as DNA: TGTGCCAGCAGCTTAGGTGTCCGAGCCTATTCACCCCTCCACTTT.

This clone has only a few counts. This chain links TRBV6-1 with TRBJ2-2; 9 bases match TRBD1. Germline-derived CDR1 and CDR2 are MNHNS and SASEGT. This CDR3 spans 15 amino acids. J was trimmed by 6 bases and V by 8 bases; bases with no gene match: 10. CDR3 sequence: CASGVGQGPSGELFF. DNA of the CDR3: TGTGCCAGCGGAGTCGGACAGGGGCCCTCCGGGGAGCTGTTTTTT.

The chain has TRBV7-2 and TRBJ2-7, with D tentatively TRBD2 (6 bases). CDR3 length: 12 residues. Germline V gene lookup returns CDR1 SGHTA and CDR2 FQGNSA. V was shortened by 6 bases and J by 9 bases, with 15 bases between the two germline ends. The CDR3 protein is CASREGLSGQYF. DNA of the CDR3: TGTGCCAGCAGAGAGGGACTTAGTGGGCAGTACTTC.

This rearrangement joins TRBV2 to TRBJ2-1, with TRBD2 matching over 11 bases. CDR1 is SNHLY and CDR2 is FYNNEI in the germline V gene. Trimming at V came to 5 bases and at J to 4 bases, leaving 4 bases not matched to a gene. The CDR3 covers 15 residues. The CDR3 DNA reads TGTGCCAGCAGTTCCAGGACTAGCGGGTACAATGAGCAGTTCTTC. It is translated as CASSSRTSGYNEQFF.

The table lists this clone with a count of one. The CDR3 DNA reads as TGTGCCAGCATCCGGGACAGGGGTTTCTATGGCTACACCTTC. It codes for CASIRDRGFYGYTF. The J gene is TRBJ1-2, the V gene TRBV25-1; 10 bases agree with TRBD1. CDR1 is MGHDK and CDR2 is SYGVNS in the germline V gene. V dropped 7 bases and J dropped 4; count of bases not matched to a gene: 6. The CDR3 runs 14 residues.

The chain has TRBV28 and TRBJ2-7; 10 bases are a match to TRBD2. This CDR3 contains 18 residues. Germline V gene sequence: CDR1 MDHEN, CDR2 SYDVKM. The junction had 14 bases not matched to a gene; V was cut back by 6 bases and J by 0 bases. Written as DNA, the CDR3 is TGTGCCAGCAGCCTAAAGGCTAGCGGGGGTAACCCCTCCTACGAGCAGTACTTC. It translates to CASSLKASGGNPSYEQYF.

This chain uses TRBV7-2 with TRBJ2-3; 8 bases agree with TRBD2. Losses at the gene ends were 3 bases for V and 5 bases for J; bases not matched to a gene: 4. CDR1 is SGHTA, CDR2 FQGNSA, per germline. The CDR3 consists of 14 residues. This CDR3 reads CASSFTSGGDTQYF. The CDR3 region has the DNA TGTGCCAGCAGCTTCACTAGCGGCGGAGATACGCAGTATTTT.

This chain uses TRBV19 with TRBJ1-1, with D unresolved. Germline CDR1 reads LNHDA; CDR2 reads SQIVND (reference sequence). V dropped 6 bases and J dropped 0 bases, with 8 bases sitting between them. CDR3 size: 13 residues. The CDR3 coding sequence is TGTGCCAGTAGCTTTCTCCTGAACACTGAAGCTTTCTTT. Its translation: CASSFLLNTEAFF.

There are a few counts of this clone. The chain carries TRBV7-2 and TRBJ2-7; unclear D gene. CDR3 length: 14 amino acids. Germline V gene sequence: CDR1 SGHTA, CDR2 FQGNSA. Between the trimmed V and J ends, which lost 2 bases and 4 bases, there was a span of 12 bases. The CDR3 DNA is TGTGCCAGCAGCTTACAGGATTTCTTGTACGAGCAGTACTTC. Translating it yields CASSLQDFLYEQYF.

The CDR3 bases are TGTGCCAGCAGCTTAGAAAGCGGGAGGGCCTACGAGCAGTACTTC. This translates into CASSLESGRAYEQYF. V and J are TRBV7-2 and TRBJ2-7; 10 nucleotides align to TRBD2. The V segment lost 1 base and the J segment 2 bases; nucleotides outside the gene matches: 2. This CDR3 contains 15 residues. The V gene's germline CDR1 is SGHTA and CDR2 FQGNSA.

This clone was observed a few times. The chain recombines TRBV2 with TRBJ1-1; D not resolved. The CDR3 spans 13 residues. V shed 2 bases and J shed 4 bases, with 8 bases lying between them. Germline CDR1 SNHLY, CDR2 FYNNEI. CDR3 protein: CASSESQLTEAFF. In nucleotides, the CDR3 is TGTGCCAGCAGTGAATCACAGCTCACTGAAGCTTTCTTT. Drawing the rest from reference TRBV2 and TRBJ1-1, the complete variable domain is EPEVTQTPSHQVTQMGQEVILRCVPISNHLYFYWYRQILGQKVEFLVSFYNNEISEKSEIFDDQFSVERPDGSNFTLKIRSTKLEDSAMYFCASSESQLTEAFFGQGTRLTVV.

The sample holds one count of this clone. CDR3 loop: CATSTGLWTGPLVGYGYTF. CDR3 bases: TGTGCCACCAGCACCGGGCTTTGGACAGGTCCCTTGGTGGGATATGGCTACACCTTC. The chain uses TRBV15 and TRBJ1-2, with TRBD1 matching over 7 bases. The CDR3 is 19 residues long. The V gene end was trimmed by 4 bases and the J gene end by 5 bases; junction bases not matched to a gene: 22. Germline values: CDR1 LNHNV, CDR2 YYDKDF (reference sequence). The full variable domain, its missing parts supplied by reference TRBV15 and TRBJ1-2, is DAMVIQNPRYQVTQFGKPVTLSCSQTLNHNVMYWYQQKSSQAPKLLFHYYDKDFNNEADTPDNFQSRRPNTSFCFLDIRSPGLGDTAMYLCATSTGLWTGPLVGYGYTFGSGTRLTVV.

The chain is built from TRBV7-2 and TRBJ1-5; 7 bases are shared with TRBD1. This CDR3 spans 13 amino acids. Trimming took 1 base from V and 6 from J; bases not matched to a gene: 0. Germline-derived CDR1 and CDR2 are SGHTA and FQGNSA. As DNA, the CDR3 is TGTGCCAGCAGCTTAGGACAGGGTCAGCCCCAGCATTTT. Its protein product is CASSLGQGQPQHF.

The V gene is TRBV28, the J gene TRBJ2-1; 8 nucleotides agree with TRBD2. The V and J ends lost 2 bases and 7 bases, in that order; junction bases with no gene match: 7. The CDR3 length is 15 residues. Germline CDR1 is MDHEN and CDR2 is SYDVKM. CDR3 sequence (DNA): TGTGCCAGCAGTTTACCCGGGAGGGCCTTTAATGAGCAGTTCTTC. Protein product: CASSLPGRAFNEQFF.

The chain couples TRBV5-4 to TRBJ2-7, with D perhaps matching TRBD2 (7 bases). Germline assignment: CDR1 SGHNT and CDR2 YYREEE (reference sequence). V shed 3 bases and J shed 8 bases, with 24 bases lying between them. The CDR3 is 16 amino acids. CDR3 coding DNA: TGTGCCAGCAGCTCCATGGCGGGGGCGACCCTAAAGCAGCAGTACTTC. Its translation: CASSSMAGATLKQQYF.

The rearrangement joins TRBV10-3 to TRBJ1-5, with a weak D call TRBD1 (5 bases). Germline CDR1 reads ENHRY; CDR2 reads SYGVKD. Trimming took off 2 bases at V and 2 bases at J, with 10 bases between the two ends. CDR3 length: 15 residues. The CDR3 protein is CAISEGADGNQPQHF. The CDR3 coding sequence is TGTGCCATCAGTGAGGGGGCGGATGGCAATCAGCCCCAGCATTTT.

CDR3 nucleotides: TGTGCCAGCAGCCACCTGACCTCTGACAGGGGGGTCGCCGGGGAGCTGTTTTTT. Amino acids: CASSHLTSDRGVAGELFF. The J gene is TRBJ2-2, the V gene TRBV14; 9 bases match TRBD1. With 3 bases clipped from V and 6 bases from J, the junction kept 14 bases outside the gene matches. CDR3 size: 18 residues. The germline V gene has CDR1 SGHDN and CDR2 FVKESK.

The V call is TRBV4-1, the J call TRBJ2-7; D is unresolved. This CDR3 region has 12 residues. CDR1 is MGHRA, CDR2 YSYEKL, per germline. Trimming left V 0 bases short and J 6 bases short, with 6 bases between. CDR3 bases: TGCGCCAGCAGCCAAGACTCGATCGAGCAGTACTTC. It specifies CASSQDSIEQYF.